This entry describes one TCR beta chain. What it recognizes is unknown. Assay: immunoSEQ multiplex PCR; the TCRdb copy retains only in-frame clones and omits some. The repertoire holds some 350,000 clones, with roughly 85% as singletons. The data belong to a study of Ad26.COV2.S vaccination and SARS-CoV-2 variants. About the study: Intramuscularly, Ad26.COV2.S was given either once or twice, 56 days apart. Study-level results: Vaccine and placebo groups showed comparable non-spike TCR breadth.

The treatment was: 15 to 20 received Ad26.COV2.S at low or high dose, single or two shots; several received placebo; per-sample allocation not given. Material that was analyzed had been drawn on day 63 after the first vaccine or placebo injection. An Ad26 vector expressing Wuhan-strain SARS-CoV-2 spike constituted the vaccine. CDR3 length equals 14 residues. Germline CDR1 reads GTSNPN; CDR2 reads SVGIG (reference sequence). Trimming pared 0 bases from V and 8 bases from J, leaving 14 bases between. The TCR was taken from a person aged 18-60 years who received the Ad26.COV2.S COVID-19 vaccine or a placebo. The sample was peripheral blood, taken in a trial of Ad26.COV2.S vaccine versus placebo. This chain uses TRBV30 with TRBJ2-1; TRBD1 is a possible D gene (5 bases). CDR3 loop: CAWSVLRGFDEQFF. The CDR3, as DNA: TGTGCCTGGAGTGTACTTAGGGGTTTCGATGAGCAGTTCTTC.